These T cell receptor beta chains were read from a single sample in a study of shared clonotypes between healthy human individuals. The repertoire was sequenced with immunoSEQ multiplex PCR; TCRdb's copy has only in-frame clones and lacks some. In the table there are millions of clones, 85% to 95% of which are singletons. Input material: naive CD8+ T cells sorted from blood. The receptor source for this set is a man younger than 30 in good health. Both conserved end residues are trimmed from each CDR3.

TRBV27,TRBJ2-1,ASSLSSGGDNEQF
TRBV11-2,TRBJ2-7,ASSLGLGTAGHEQY
TRBV19,TRBJ1-5,ASRTGQGGYRQPQH
TRBV7-9,TRBJ2-5,ASSFGASQETQY
TRBV15,TRBJ2-7,ATSRDPREVNEQY
TRBV9,TRBJ2-7,ASSVFGGYEQY
TRBV19,TRBJ1-1,ASSPTTGGRNEAF
TRBV6-1,.,ASRHRESSYEQY
TRBV25-1,TRBJ2-5,ASSETQY
TRBV23-1,TRBJ1-2,ASSLTEQNYGYT